Detailed here is one T cell receptor beta chain. Sequencing was performed with immunoSEQ multiplex PCR; in TCRdb, only in-frame clones are kept and a portion is missing. The sample yields about 74,000 clones, approximately 86% seen once. The data were taken from a study of blood T cell repertoires in COVID-19. CDR3 length: 15 residues. V shed 0 bases and J 5 bases; nucleotides not matched to a gene: 3. Germline V gives CDR1 SGHRS, CDR2 YFSETQ. The clonotype originates from a woman older than 75 with active or convalescent COVID-19. Sequencing was performed on peripheral blood. The chain has TRBV5-1 and TRBJ2-1; 9 bases agree with TRBD2. CDR3 nucleotides: TGCGCCAGCAGCTTGGGCGGGGGGGCCCACAATGAGCAGTTCTTC. Translation: CASSLGGGAHNEQFF.